The 10 T cell receptor beta chains in this list originate from one sample, sequenced in a study of human T cells and chemical hapten exposure. Each CDR3 protein gets one entry after TCRdb re-called the RACE reads with MiXCR. The sample holds just over 70,000 distinct CDR3 sequences, approximately 12% seen once. Time point indicated: patch test 3, about 24 weeks after DPC sensitization. Treatment specified: therapeutic diphenylcyclopropenone sensitization with weekly scalp DPC. This specimen was whole blood, taken in connection with sensitization to the hapten diphenylcyclopropenone (DPC). These receptors were obtained from a woman aged 50 to 65 with alopecia areata. Some clones in this sample may be carry-over from other donors' samples.

Many counts were recorded for this clonotype. The chain carries TRBV18 and TRBJ1-1; tentatively, D is TRBD1 (6 bases). The V and J ends lost 3 bases and 4 bases respectively, with 12 bases between them. The CDR3 extends over 14 amino acids. CDR1 KGHSH and CDR2 LQKENI come from the germline V gene. DNA of the CDR3: TGTGCCAGCTCACCGAGGGGGTTGGGCACTGAAGCTTTCTTT. As protein: CASSPRGLGTEAFF.

The table lists this clonotype with many counts. This chain links TRBV6-1 with TRBJ2-5, with D perhaps matching TRBD1 (6 bases). This CDR3 comprises 17 residues. Trimming removed 7 bases from V and 1 base from J, with 22 bases in between. CDR1 and CDR2 from the germline V gene are MNHNS and SASEGT. The CDR3: CASTRWSGADAQETQYF. DNA of the CDR3: TGTGCCAGCACTCGGTGGTCAGGGGCCGATGCCCAAGAGACCCAGTACTTC.

There are a few counts of this clonotype. V gene TRBV12-3 or TRBV12-4 combines with J gene TRBJ2-1; 11 bases align to TRBD2. V trimming: 3 bases; J trimming: 1 base; junction bases outside the gene matches: 5. This CDR3 is 17 amino acids long. CDR3: CASSFLTSGASYNEQFF. The CDR3 region has the DNA TGTGCCAGCAGTTTCTTGACTAGCGGGGCTTCCTACAATGAGCAGTTCTTC.

This chain uses TRBV10-3 with TRBJ2-1; 10 bases agree with TRBD2. V lost 8 bases and J lost 6; bases outside the gene matches: 13. There are 16 residues in the CDR3. Per the germline V gene, CDR1 is ENHRY and CDR2 is SYGVKD. The CDR3, as DNA: TGTGCCATCGGAGGAGCGGGAGGGAACATCCCCAATGAGCAGTTCTTC. This gives the protein CAIGGAGGNIPNEQFF.

This chain joins TRBV7-9 and TRBJ1-5; unclear D gene. V shed 5 bases and J shed 1 base, with 9 bases lying between them. CDR1 is SEHNR, CDR2 FQNEAQ, per germline (reference sequence). The CDR3 runs 14 residues. CDR3 nucleotides: TGTGCCAGCAGCACTCGACAAAGCAATCAGCCCCAGCATTTT. It encodes CASSTRQSNQPQHF.

This clonotype was seen more than once but under ten times. The CDR3 bases are TGCGCCAGCAGCTTGGGGATGGGGGCCAACGTCCTGACTTTC. This codes for CASSLGMGANVLTF. The chain employs TRBV5-1 and TRBJ2-6; D uncertain. Trimming shortened V by 0 bases and J by 4 bases, and 5 bases separated the two germline ends. The CDR3 contains 14 residues. Germline values: CDR1 SGHRS, CDR2 YFSETQ.

This clonotype was found many times. The chain carries TRBV6-2 or TRBV6-3 and TRBJ2-2; D uncertain. Trimming left V 8 bases short and J 1 base short, with 8 bases between. The germline V gene has CDR1 MNHEY and CDR2 SVGEGT. The CDR3 spans 13 residues. CDR3 bases: TGTGCCAGCTTAACAGAGAACACCGGGGAGCTGTTTTTT. Translated: CASLTENTGELFF.

This chain uses TRBV29-1 with TRBJ1-3; D is unresolved. This CDR3 spans 13 amino acids. CDR1 and CDR2 from the germline V gene are SQVTM and ANQGSEA. V was trimmed by 8 bases and J by 2 bases, leaving 13 bases between them. The CDR3 protein is CSFEGVPGNTIYF. The CDR3 DNA is TGCAGCTTCGAGGGAGTGCCTGGAAACACCATATATTTT.

This chain uses TRBV21-1 with TRBJ1-5. TRBV21-1 is assigned pseudogene status. The length of the CDR3 is 12 residues. CDR3 protein: CASSKEPEPQHF. In nucleotides, the CDR3 is TGTGCCAGCAGCAAAGAGCCTGAACCCCAGCATTTT.

This clonotype was detected ten times or more. One junction end disagrees with the germline gene, perhaps due to a read error. The chain recombines TRBV7-8 with TRBJ2-7, with a weak D call TRBD2 (6 bases). In germline, CDR1 is SGHVS, CDR2 FQNEAQ. The CDR3 has 12 residues. The CDR3 sequence: CASSLGGRLEGF. The CDR3 region has the DNA TGTGCCAGCAGCTTAGGGGGACGGTTGGAGGGATTC. Full variable domain (missing parts from reference TRBV7-8 and TRBJ2-7): GAGVSQSPRYKVAKRGQDVALRCDPISGHVSLFWYQQALGQGPEFLTYFQNEAQLDKSGLPSDRFFAERPEGSVSTLKIQRTQQEDSAVYLCASSLGGRLEGFGPGTRLTVT.